The TCR beta chain described here comes from a study of blood T cell repertoires in COVID-19. Across the study: Both acute and convalescent COVID-19 samples were obtained from the United States, Italy and Spain. Nucleic acid was either cDNA or gDNA, and it came from T cells, B-cell-depleted T cells, or PBMCs.

Trimming at V came to 4 bases and at J to 2 bases, leaving 3 bases not matched to a gene. The CDR3 has 14 amino acids. CDR1 is LGHDT, CDR2 YNNKEL, per germline (reference sequence). As originally analysed: The assay estimated nucleated cells by amplifying reference gene primers. Sequencing was performed with immunoSEQ multiplex PCR; in TCRdb, only in-frame clones are kept and a portion is missing. V, J and clone size were drawn from that table, and D and trimming were deduced from the DNA. The table includes about 45,000 clones, about 85% detected once. The receptor comes from a woman aged 80 or older with acute or convalescent COVID-19. V is TRBV3-1 (or the pseudogene TRBV3-2) and J is TRBJ2-7; 9 positions agree with TRBD2. The sequencing sample was made of peripheral blood. The CDR3 nucleotides read TGTGCCAGCAGCCTTAGCGGGAGCCCCTACGAGCAGTACTTC. Amino acid sequence: CASSLSGSPYEQYF.